This is a list of T cell receptor beta chains from one sample in a study of blood T cell repertoires in COVID-19. The data were produced by immunoSEQ multiplex PCR, yet TCRdb's version contains in-frame clones alone and is incomplete. In the table there are around 260,000 clones, 90% to 95% of which are singletons. Sample: peripheral blood. These receptors originate from a woman aged 25 to 39 with COVID-19, enrolled during active disease. Both conserved end residues are part of each CDR3. A D gene is named only where the DNA matches it firmly. Clone size is not always given. Where it is, it says once, few, many or a class for expanded clones.

V gene	clone size	J gene	D gene	CDR3 protein	CDR3 DNA
TRBV7-2	.	TRBJ2-2	.	CASSLRQPNTGELFF	TGTGCCAGCAGCCTCCGACAGCCGAACACCGGGGAGCTGTTTTTT
TRBV5-1	few	TRBJ1-6	TRBD1	CASSPGTAGNSPLHF	TGCGCCAGCAGCCCCGGGACAGCCGGCAATTCACCCCTCCACTTT
TRBV30	.	TRBJ1-5	.	CAWSPGFGNQPQHF	TGTGCCTGGAGTCCAGGGTTTGGCAATCAGCCCCAGCATTTT
TRBV7-9	.	TRBJ1-2	TRBD1	CASSRSFSGQPYGYTF	TGTGCCAGCAGCCGCAGTTTTTCGGGACAGCCCTATGGCTACACCTTC
TRBV2	.	TRBJ1-5	.	CASSENGEGNQPQHF	TGTGCCAGCAGTGAAAACGGGGAAGGGAATCAGCCCCAGCATTTT
TRBV5-6	.	TRBJ1-2	TRBD1	CASSQTGGAHFYGYTF	TGTGCCAGCAGCCAAACAGGGGGCGCGCATTTCTATGGCTACACCTTC
TRBV29-1	.	TRBJ2-7	.	CSVGSNGGYEQYF	TGCAGCGTTGGCTCAAACGGAGGCTACGAGCAGTACTTC
TRBV28	.	TRBJ1-4	TRBD1	CASSPGTGGRNFNEKLFF	TGTGCCAGCAGCCCCGGGACAGGGGGCCGCAATTTTAATGAAAAACTGTTTTTT
TRBV5-6	.	TRBJ1-3	.	CASSFSVVSGNTIYF	TGTGCCAGCAGCTTTTCGGTGGTCTCTGGAAACACCATATATTTT
TRBV7-6	.	TRBJ2-3	.	CASSQQADTQYF	TGTGCCAGCAGCCAACAAGCAGATACGCAGTATTTT
TRBV6-6	.	TRBJ1-2	.	CASSSQGNYGYTF	TGTGCCAGCAGTTCCCAGGGGAACTATGGCTACACCTTC
TRBV7-6	few	TRBJ1-2	TRBD1	CASSFLQGDGYTF	TGTGCCAGCAGCTTTCTACAGGGGGACGGCTACACCTTC
TRBV6-5	.	TRBJ1-5	TRBD1	CASRGTGWGQPQHF	TGTGCCAGCAGGGGGACAGGGTGGGGGCAGCCCCAGCATTTT
TRBV2	.	TRBJ1-3	.	CASVMRTAGNTIYF	TGTGCCAGCGTTATGCGGACAGCTGGAAACACCATATATTTT
TRBV6-6	.	TRBJ1-5	.	CASSKGQGEQPQHF	TGTGCCAGCAGCAAGGGGCAGGGCGAACAGCCCCAGCATTTT
TRBV5-1	.	TRBJ2-7	TRBD1	CASSPDRVGEQYF	TGCGCCAGCAGCCCGGACAGGGTGGGCGAGCAGTACTTC
TRBV9	.	TRBJ2-1	TRBD2	CASSVNGLANNEQFF	TGTGCCAGCAGCGTGAATGGACTAGCGAACAATGAGCAGTTCTTC
TRBV7-8	.	TRBJ2-5	TRBD1	CASISRTGGYETQYF	TGTGCCAGCATTTCCCGGACAGGGGGCTATGAGACCCAGTACTTC
TRBV25-1	.	TRBJ2-5	.	CASSLGGQLYQETQYF	TGTGCCAGCAGTTTGGGGGGACAGTTGTACCAAGAGACCCAGTACTTC
TRBV5-1	.	TRBJ1-6	.	CASSLESAGESPLHF	TGCGCCAGCAGCTTGGAGAGTGCAGGGGAGTCACCCCTCCACTTT
TRBV7-8	.	TRBJ1-1	.	CASSFYGAEVNTEAFF	TGTGCCAGCAGCTTCTATGGGGCAGAAGTGAACACTGAAGCTTTCTTT
TRBV6-1	.	TRBJ1-1	.	CASSEALNTEAFF	TGTGCCAGCAGTGAAGCCCTAAACACTGAAGCTTTCTTT
TRBV28	.	TRBJ1-2	TRBD1	CASSFIPPAGQGFVYTF	TGTGCCAGCAGTTTCATACCCCCCGCAGGACAGGGGTTTGTCTACACCTTC
TRBV30	.	TRBJ2-2	TRBD2	CACHRGLAGVTNTGELFF	TGTGCCTGCCACAGGGGACTAGCGGGAGTTACGAACACCGGGGAGCTGTTTTTT
TRBV6-4	.	TRBJ2-3	TRBD2	CASPTTGTSDTDTQYF	TGTGCCAGTCCCACCACCGGGACTAGCGACACAGATACGCAGTATTTT
TRBV4-1	.	TRBJ2-7	TRBD1	CASSEGQGAYEQYF	TGCGCCAGCAGCGAGGGACAGGGGGCTTACGAGCAGTACTTC
TRBV4-1	once	TRBJ2-3	TRBD2	CASSQVQREVYTQYF	TGCGCCAGCAGCCAAGTCCAGCGGGAGGTTTATACGCAGTATTTT
TRBV28	.	TRBJ2-7	.	CASSPTDNYEQYF	TGTGCCAGCAGTCCTACAGACAACTACGAGCAGTACTTC
TRBV19	.	TRBJ1-1	.	CASSFRGEDTEAFF	TGTGCCAGTAGTTTCAGGGGTGAGGACACTGAAGCTTTCTTT
TRBV4-1	.	TRBJ2-2	.	CASSQVSTGELFF	TGCGCCAGCAGCCAAGTGTCGACCGGGGAGCTGTTTTTT
TRBV19	.	TRBJ1-2	.	CASSLAGANYGYTF	TGTGCCAGTAGTCTCGCAGGGGCGAACTATGGCTACACCTTC
TRBV5-5	.	TRBJ1-2	.	CASSLGEGYYGYTF	TGTGCCAGCAGCTTGGGGGAGGGATACTATGGCTACACCTTC
TRBV10-3	.	TRBJ1-5	TRBD1	CAIRSNTGEQPQHF	TGTGCCATCAGGAGTAACACAGGGGAACAGCCCCAGCATTTT
TRBV7-9	few	TRBJ2-5	.	CASSLEDSRETQYF	TGTGCCAGCAGCTTAGAGGACTCCCGAGAGACCCAGTACTTC
TRBV19	.	TRBJ1-1	TRBD1	CASSIHRGQEAFF	TGTGCCAGTAGTATACACAGGGGGCAGGAAGCTTTCTTT
TRBV27	.	TRBJ2-2	.	CASSLVGASGELFF	TGTGCCAGCAGTTTGGTAGGGGCAAGCGGGGAGCTGTTTTTT
TRBV9	.	TRBJ1-6	.	CASSVEPGLNNSPLHF	TGTGCCAGCAGCGTAGAACCGGGACTCAATAATTCACCCCTCCACTTT
TRBV15	.	TRBJ1-1	.	CATSRRQDLTDYMNTEAFF	TGTGCCACCAGCAGAAGACAGGATCTTACAGATTATATGAACACTGAAGCTTTCTTT
TRBV5-4	.	TRBJ2-7	.	CASSLVGGEQYF	TGTGCCAGCAGCTTGGTAGGGGGCGAGCAGTACTTC
TRBV28	few	TRBJ1-5	.	CASTLWAQGNQPQHF	TGTGCCAGCACCCTTTGGGCGCAGGGCAATCAGCCCCAGCATTTT
TRBV7-9	.	TRBJ2-3	.	CASSLRQPDTQYF	TGTGCCAGCAGCTTAAGACAGCCAGATACGCAGTATTTT
TRBV9	.	TRBJ1-2	.	CASSVLGGLVGYTF	TGTGCCAGCAGCGTATTAGGCGGACTAGTCGGCTACACCTTC
TRBV7-9	.	TRBJ2-7	TRBD2	CASSYPSGSLSYEQYF	TGTGCCAGCAGCTACCCCAGCGGGAGCCTCTCCTACGAGCAGTACTTC
TRBV11-2	.	TRBJ2-5	TRBD1	CASSPMSDRGLAETQYF	TGTGCCAGCAGCCCTATGTCGGACAGGGGGCTGGCAGAGACCCAGTACTTC
TRBV19	.	TRBJ1-1	.	CASSIGTGLAEAFF	TGTGCCAGTAGTATAGGAACAGGGTTAGCTGAAGCTTTCTTT
TRBV5-1	.	TRBJ2-3	TRBD2	CASRLGAGGPDTQYF	TGCGCCAGCAGATTGGGAGCGGGAGGGCCAGATACGCAGTATTTT
TRBV6-1	.	TRBJ1-1	.	CASRQLNTEAFF	TGTGCCAGCAGACAACTAAACACTGAAGCTTTCTTT
TRBV5-4	.	TRBJ2-3	TRBD2	CASSSRPAGRTDTQYF	TGTGCCAGCAGCTCACGGCCAGCGGGGAGAACAGATACGCAGTATTTT
TRBV5-4	.	TRBJ2-1	TRBD2	CASSLPLAGRNEQFF	TGTGCCAGCAGCCTCCCGCTAGCGGGGCGGAATGAGCAGTTCTTC